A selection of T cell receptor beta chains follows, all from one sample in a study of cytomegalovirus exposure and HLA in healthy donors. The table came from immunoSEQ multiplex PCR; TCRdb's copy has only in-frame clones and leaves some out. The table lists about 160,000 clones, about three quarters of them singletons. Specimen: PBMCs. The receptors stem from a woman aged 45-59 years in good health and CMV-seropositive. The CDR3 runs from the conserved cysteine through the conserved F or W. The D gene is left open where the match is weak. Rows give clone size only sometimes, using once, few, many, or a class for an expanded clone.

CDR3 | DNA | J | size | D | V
CASSLVNRDGQPQHF | TGCGCCAGCAGTCTTGTGAACAGGGATGGTCAGCCCCAGCATTTT | TRBJ1-5 | . | . | TRBV23-1
CASSEWSYNSPLHF | TGTGCCAGCAGTGAATGGAGCTACAATTCACCCCTCCACTTT | TRBJ1-6 | . | . | TRBV25-1
CASSLGAGGGWGYTF | TGTGCCAGCAGTTTAGGGGCAGGGGGTGGTTGGGGCTACACCTTC | TRBJ1-2 | . | TRBD1 | TRBV27
CASTAHTEAFF | TGTGCCAGTACAGCGCACACTGAAGCTTTCTTT | TRBJ1-1 | . | . | TRBV19
CAWSLPVGGEQYF | TGTGCCTGGAGTCTACCAGTCGGAGGCGAGCAGTACTTC | TRBJ2-7 | . | . | TRBV30
CASSLSRGNQPRHF | TGTGCCAGCAGTTTATCAAGGGGCAATCAGCCCCGGCATTTT | TRBJ1-5 | . | . | TRBV28
CASSASSSGKNTDTQYF | TGCGCCAGCAGTGCCTCCTCTAGCGGGAAAAACACAGATACGCAGTATTTT | TRBJ2-3 | . | TRBD2 | TRBV10-2
CASMTDRTAHNEQFF | TGTGCCAGCATGACAGACAGAACGGCCCACAATGAGCAGTTCTTC | TRBJ2-1 | . | . | TRBV6-1
CASSLLGTDTQYF | TGTGCCAGCAGCTTACTCGGCACAGATACGCAGTATTTT | TRBJ2-3 | . | . | TRBV13
CASSVVPGGNSPLHF | TGTGCCAGCAGCGTAGTACCGGGGGGGAATTCACCCCTCCACTTT | TRBJ1-6 | . | . | TRBV9
CASSSGQGFKFF | TGTGCCAGCAGCTCGGGACAGGGGTTTAAGTTCTTC | TRBJ2-1 | . | TRBD1 | TRBV7-9
CASSPTGPDTSTDTQYF | TGTGCCAGCTCACCCACGGGTCCAGATACTAGCACAGATACGCAGTATTTT | TRBJ2-3 | . | . | TRBV18
CASSLAGSSYNEQFF | TGTGCCAGCAGCTTAGCAGGGAGCTCCTACAATGAGCAGTTCTTC | TRBJ2-1 | . | . | TRBV7-2
CASSLGQGLGGYTF | TGTGCCAGCAGCTTGGGTCAGGGGCTGGGAGGCTACACCTTC | TRBJ1-2 | . | . | TRBV5-5
CASTPLGAGTYNEQFF | TGTGCCAGCACCCCCCTGGGAGCGGGAACCTACAATGAGCAGTTCTTC | TRBJ2-1 | . | TRBD2 | TRBV5-6
CASSVDRYGAYEQYF | TGTGCCAGCAGCGTAGACCGTTATGGGGCGTACGAGCAGTACTTC | TRBJ2-7 | . | . | TRBV9
CASSVDRANYGYTF | TGTGCCAGCAGTGTAGACAGGGCTAACTATGGCTACACCTTC | TRBJ1-2 | . | TRBD1 | TRBV6-1
CASSPGSTDTQYF | TGCGCCAGCAGCCCGGGGAGCACAGATACGCAGTATTTT | TRBJ2-3 | . | . | TRBV5-1
CASSLSVAGYEQYF | TGTGCCAGCAGTTTATCAGTAGCGGGCTACGAGCAGTACTTC | TRBJ2-7 | . | TRBD2 | TRBV27
CASSLGPNYEQYF | TGTGCCAGCAGCTTAGGGCCCAACTACGAGCAGTACTTC | TRBJ2-7 | . | . | TRBV7-6
CASSYSGQGEYEQYF | TGTGCCAGCAGTTACTCCGGACAGGGGGAGTACGAGCAGTACTTC | TRBJ2-7 | . | TRBD1 | TRBV6-5
CASSLSNHNQPQHF | TGTGCCAGCAGTTTATCTAATCATAATCAGCCCCAGCATTTT | TRBJ1-5 | . | . | TRBV28
CASSSRITSGAYPFQETQYF | TGTGCCAGCAGTTCCCGGATAACTAGCGGGGCGTACCCCTTCCAAGAGACCCAGTACTTC | TRBJ2-5 | . | TRBD2 | TRBV28
CSVEAGTYEQYF | TGCAGCGTTGAAGCGGGGACCTACGAGCAGTACTTC | TRBJ2-7 | . | . | TRBV29-1
CASSLVSVRDTQYF | TGTGCCAGCAGTTTGGTTAGTGTCCGGGATACGCAGTATTTT | TRBJ2-3 | few | . | TRBV28